This T cell receptor beta chain was observed in a study of shared clonotypes between healthy human individuals (dated by TCRdb to between 2020 and 2021). As for the study more broadly: The cohort included three men and two women between 18 and 49 years of age. For each donor, three plates each were used for CD4 naive and CD4 memory, two plates were used for CD8 naive, and one plate was used for CD8 memory. The study deeply sequenced blood TCR repertoires of five healthy adults to estimate repertoire size and the extent of clonotype sharing between individuals. To increase sequencing depth and limit assay-specific biases, TCR repertoire library preparation and sequencing were carried out by different laboratories using diverse techniques. Leukapheresis yielded between about 0.94 and 8.9 billion PBMCs per donor. Study-wide conclusions, independent of this receptor: Naive subsets generally had larger estimated clonotype richness than memory subsets did. Compared with non-shared clonotypes, clonotypes shared by all four sorted-subset donors had higher generation probabilities. Pairwise subsampling indicated that sequencing depth was expected to affect the degree of clonotype sharing among donors. Because the study included only a small number of donors, the genetic and exposure-history diversity represented was limited. Sampling was restricted to blood, and TCR repertoires in tissue are likely to differ from TCR repertoires in blood. Approximately 5% of naive CD4, 3.5% of naive CD8, approximately 2% of memory CD4, and approximately 0.4% of memory CD8 clonotypes were shared across several donors. Even with the large sequencing depth, rarefaction of the sorted-subset datasets indicated that sequencing was incomplete.

CD8 naive samples were obtained by positive selection for CCR7 among CD45RO-negative cells, yielding a CD45RA+CCR7+ population from which TemRA cells were excluded. The donors were healthy, HIV-negative adults with no recently reported acute infections or vaccinations. Every donor was a Caucasian adult residing in Nashville, Tennessee, USA. Blood was obtained by leukapheresis, after which PBMCs were separated by Ficoll-Histopaque density gradient centrifugation and cryopreserved in liquid nitrogen vapor phase. Purity and quantity of every magnetically sorted T cell population were checked by analytical flow cytometry. Genomic DNA was isolated from each sorted fraction and quantified by UV absorbance on a Nanodrop 2000c. V is reduced by 8 bases and J by 5 bases, leaving a spacing of 15 bases between them. CDR3 length: 13 amino acids, cysteine to phenylalanine. Only the CDR3 DNA is retained, 39 bases long and in frame from the first base. CDR1 and CDR2, looked up from the germline V gene, are SNHLY and FYNNEI.

This clone was counted a few times. Its antigen specificity is not known. Base qualities are not provided; no much larger clone lies one nucleotide away. Using the deep immunoSEQ assay, TCR CDR3 regions were amplified from genomic DNA by multiplex PCR. Extracted genomic DNA from each cell subset was spread evenly across all wells of several immunoSEQ 96-well plates, with each plate serving as a replicate. Each replicate PCR for sorted subsets received roughly 0.2 ug genomic DNA, equal to about 30,000 T cell genomes. Purified libraries were measured with a Qubit 3.0 fluorometer, size-checked on a Bioanalyzer 2100, and measured again with the KAPA Library Quantification kit. Each immunoSEQ 96-well plate was sequenced on its own single-read 150-cycle Illumina NextSeq 550 flow cell. The authors processed their data as follows. The immunoSEQ output contained only junctional sequences without quality scores, so filtering could not match that applied to full-length reads. To assign V/J genes and CDR3, sequences were annotated using PyIR, a Python wrapper for IgBLAST v1.9, with IMGT germline references. Reads were filtered out if the reads had weak V/J assignments (E-value above 1e-6), no CDR3, stop codons, out-of-frame junctions, or ambiguous translated residues. V3J clonotypes were defined by identical inferred V gene, J gene, and CDR3 amino acid sequence. Percentage overlap between repertoires was computed as shared unique clonotypes divided by the size of the smaller repertoire. RTK rarefaction, the Chao1 estimator, and Recon v2.1 estimates of unobserved clonotypes were used to assess repertoire richness. For all TCRbeta clonotypes obtained by the gDNA method from a handful of donors, generation probabilities were computed with OLGA. TCRdb holds this immuneACCESS table with in-frame rearrangements only. Some clones are missing; in checked studies, unresolved V genes explain under half, and the rest has no known cause. That table furnishes V, J and clone size, whereas the DNA furnished D and trimming. The sample profile shows roughly 2.1 million clones; 85% to 95% of them were found once. Together, the top ten hold approximately 1.7% of the sample.

The rearrangement joined TRBV2 to TRBJ1-1; the D gene identity is not certain. The clonotype comes from a man aged 18 to 35 in good health. Some clones in this sample may be carry-over from other donors' samples. The sample taken for sequencing was naive CD8+ T cells from PBMCs. The cell subset or site label on this specimen signifies: CD45RA+CCR7+. Here the CDR3 is given as CASLEWAKTEAFF. The DNA sequence follows: TGTGCCAGCCTCGAATGGGCAAAAACTGAAGCTTTCTTT.